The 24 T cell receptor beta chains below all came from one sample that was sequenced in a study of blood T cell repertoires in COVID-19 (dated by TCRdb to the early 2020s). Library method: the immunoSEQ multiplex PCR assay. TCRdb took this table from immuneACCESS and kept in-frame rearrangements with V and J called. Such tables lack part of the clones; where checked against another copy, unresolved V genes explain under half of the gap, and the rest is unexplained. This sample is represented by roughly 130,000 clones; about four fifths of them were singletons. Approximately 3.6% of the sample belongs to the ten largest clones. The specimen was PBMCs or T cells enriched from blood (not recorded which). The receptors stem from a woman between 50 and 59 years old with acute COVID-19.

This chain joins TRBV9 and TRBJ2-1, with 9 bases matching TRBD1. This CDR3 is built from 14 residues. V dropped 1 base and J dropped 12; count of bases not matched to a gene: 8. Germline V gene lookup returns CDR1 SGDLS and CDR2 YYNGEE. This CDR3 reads CASSVSRTGDLQFF. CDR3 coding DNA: TGTGCCAGCAGCGTAAGCCGGACAGGGGATCTGCAGTTCTTC.

CDR3 in DNA: TGTGCCACCAGTGATGATGACACCCATGGCACTGAAGCTTTCTTT. As protein: CATSDDDTHGTEAFF. V is TRBV24-1 and J is TRBJ1-1, with D hard to call. The CDR3 extends over 15 amino acids. The V and J ends lost 3 bases and 4 bases respectively, with 14 bases between them. Germline-derived CDR1 and CDR2 are KGHDR and SFDVKD.

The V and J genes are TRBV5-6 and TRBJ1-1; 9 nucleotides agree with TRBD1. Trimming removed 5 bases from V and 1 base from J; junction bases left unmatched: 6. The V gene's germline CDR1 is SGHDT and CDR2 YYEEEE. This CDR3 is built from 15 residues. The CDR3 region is CASRALQGANTEAFF. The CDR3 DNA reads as TGTGCCAGCAGAGCCTTACAGGGGGCGAACACTGAAGCTTTCTTT. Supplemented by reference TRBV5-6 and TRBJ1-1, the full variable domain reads DAGVTQSPTHLIKTRGQQVTLRCSPKSGHDTVSWYQQALGQGPQFIFQYYEEEERQRGNFPDRFSGHQFPNYSSELNVNALLLGDSALYLCASRALQGANTEAFFGQGTRLTVV.

The CDR3 here is CASSLGRGPYEQYF. The CDR3 region has the DNA TGTGCCAGCAGCTTAGGCAGGGGGCCCTACGAGCAGTACTTC. This chain links TRBV11-2 with TRBJ2-7, with TRBD1 identical over 8 bases. The germline CDR1 and CDR2 sequences are SGHAT and FQNNGV. The CDR3 length is 14 residues. Losses at the gene ends were 1 base for V and 2 bases for J; bases not matched to a gene: 1.

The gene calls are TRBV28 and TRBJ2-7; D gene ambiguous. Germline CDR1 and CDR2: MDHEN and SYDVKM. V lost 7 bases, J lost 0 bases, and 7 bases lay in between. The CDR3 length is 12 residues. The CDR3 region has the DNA TGTGCCAGCACCCTAAGCTCCTACGAGCAGTACTTC. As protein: CASTLSSYEQYF.

CDR3 bases: TGTGCCAGCAGCTCGGGGACAGGGGACGAAAAACTGTTTTTT. Protein sequence: CASSSGTGDEKLFF. This chain links TRBV7-3 with TRBJ1-4; 10 nucleotides line up with TRBD1. V lost 4 bases to trimming and J lost 8 bases; unmatched junction nucleotides: 4. Germline CDR1 SGHTA, CDR2 FQGTGA. The length of the CDR3 is 14 residues.

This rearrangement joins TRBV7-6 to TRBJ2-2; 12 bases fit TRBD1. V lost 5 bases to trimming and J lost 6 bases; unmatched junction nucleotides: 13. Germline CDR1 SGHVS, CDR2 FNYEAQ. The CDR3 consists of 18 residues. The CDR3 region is CASSIGGGTGGAAGELFF. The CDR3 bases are TGTGCCAGCAGCATAGGCGGAGGGACAGGGGGCGCCGCCGGGGAGCTGTTTTTT.

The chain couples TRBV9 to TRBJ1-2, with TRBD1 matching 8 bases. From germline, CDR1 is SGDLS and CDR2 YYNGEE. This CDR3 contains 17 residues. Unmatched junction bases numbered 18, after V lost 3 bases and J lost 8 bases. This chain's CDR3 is CASSGRDRPGVGGGYTF. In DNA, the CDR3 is TGTGCCAGCAGCGGGAGGGACAGGCCGGGAGTGGGGGGAGGCTACACCTTC.

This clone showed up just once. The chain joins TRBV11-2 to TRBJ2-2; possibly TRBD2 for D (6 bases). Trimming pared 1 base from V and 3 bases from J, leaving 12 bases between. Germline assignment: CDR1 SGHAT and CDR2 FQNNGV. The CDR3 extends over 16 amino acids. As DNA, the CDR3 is TGTGCCAGCAGCTTAGGGGGCGGAGGGTACACCGGGGAGCTGTTTTTT. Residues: CASSLGGGGYTGELFF.

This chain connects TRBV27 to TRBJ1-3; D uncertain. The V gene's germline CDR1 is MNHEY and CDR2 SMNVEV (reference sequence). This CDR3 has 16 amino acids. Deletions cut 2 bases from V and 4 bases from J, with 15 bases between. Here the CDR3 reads CASSLGPSGYGNTIYF. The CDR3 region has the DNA TGTGCCAGCAGTTTAGGCCCTAGTGGGTACGGAAACACCATATATTTT.

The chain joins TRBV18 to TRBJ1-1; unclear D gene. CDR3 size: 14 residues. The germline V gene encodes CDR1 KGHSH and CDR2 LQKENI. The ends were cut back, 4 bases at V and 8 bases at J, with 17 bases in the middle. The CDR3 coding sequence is TGTGCCAGCTCACAGGTGTTGGCAGACAAGGAAGCTTTCTTT. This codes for CASSQVLADKEAFF.

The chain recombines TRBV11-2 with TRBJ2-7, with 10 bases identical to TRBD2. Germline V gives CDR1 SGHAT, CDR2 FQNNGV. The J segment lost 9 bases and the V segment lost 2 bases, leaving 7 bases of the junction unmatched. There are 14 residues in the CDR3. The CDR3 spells CASSLSGRARAQYF. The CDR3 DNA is TGTGCCAGCAGCTTAAGCGGGAGGGCCCGGGCGCAGTACTTC.

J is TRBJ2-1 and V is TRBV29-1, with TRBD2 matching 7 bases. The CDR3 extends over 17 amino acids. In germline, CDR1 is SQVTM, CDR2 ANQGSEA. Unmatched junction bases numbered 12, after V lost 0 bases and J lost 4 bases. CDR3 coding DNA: TGCAGCGTTGAAGATGTCCCCCGGGAGGCCAAGTACAATGAGCAGTTCTTC. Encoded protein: CSVEDVPREAKYNEQFF.

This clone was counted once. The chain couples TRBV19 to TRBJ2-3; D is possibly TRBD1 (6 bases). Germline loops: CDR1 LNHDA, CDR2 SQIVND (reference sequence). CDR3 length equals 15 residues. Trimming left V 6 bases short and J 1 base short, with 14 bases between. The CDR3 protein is CASRPQGSGTDTQYF. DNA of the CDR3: TGTGCCAGTAGGCCTCAGGGGAGCGGCACAGATACGCAGTATTTT. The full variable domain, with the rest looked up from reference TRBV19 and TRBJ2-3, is DGGITQSPKYLFRKEGQNVTLSCEQNLNHDAMYWYRQDPGQGLRLIYYSQIVNDFQKGDIAEGYSVSREKKESFPLTVTSAQKNPTAFYLCASRPQGSGTDTQYFGPGTRLTVL.

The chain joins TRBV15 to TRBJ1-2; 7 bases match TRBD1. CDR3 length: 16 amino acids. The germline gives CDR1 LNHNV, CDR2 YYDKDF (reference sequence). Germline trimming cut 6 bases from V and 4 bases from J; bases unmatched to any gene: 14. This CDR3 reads CATRAAGTVNTYGYTF. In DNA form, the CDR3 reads TGTGCCACCAGAGCGGCCGGGACAGTTAATACCTATGGCTACACCTTC.

The CDR3 protein is CASLFGGSNTEAFF. CDR3 coding DNA: TGTGCCAGCCTCTTTGGGGGCTCGAACACTGAAGCTTTCTTT. The V gene is TRBV18, the J gene TRBJ1-1; weak D call: TRBD1 (6 bases). V lost 8 bases and J lost 1, with 14 bases in between. CDR3 length equals 14 residues. Germline CDR1 is KGHSH and CDR2 is LQKENI.

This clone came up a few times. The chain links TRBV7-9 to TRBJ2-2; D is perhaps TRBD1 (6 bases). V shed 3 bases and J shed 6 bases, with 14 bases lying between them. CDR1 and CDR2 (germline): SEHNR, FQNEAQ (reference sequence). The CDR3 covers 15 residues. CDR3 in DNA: TGTGCCAGCAGCTTCCTACAGGGTGAGGCCGGGGAGCTGTTTTTT. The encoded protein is CASSFLQGEAGELFF.

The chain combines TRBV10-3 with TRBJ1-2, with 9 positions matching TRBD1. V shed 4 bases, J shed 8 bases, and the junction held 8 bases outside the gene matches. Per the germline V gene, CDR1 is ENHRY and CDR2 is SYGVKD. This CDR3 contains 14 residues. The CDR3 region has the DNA TGTGCCATCAGTGGACAGGGGGACTTTTACGGCTACACCTTC. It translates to CAISGQGDFYGYTF.

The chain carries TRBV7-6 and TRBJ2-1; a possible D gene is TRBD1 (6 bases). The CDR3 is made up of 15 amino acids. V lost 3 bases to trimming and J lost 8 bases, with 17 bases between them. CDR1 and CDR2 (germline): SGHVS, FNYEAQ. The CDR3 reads CASSFDRTVVHEQFF. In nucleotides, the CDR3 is TGTGCCAGCAGCTTCGACAGGACGGTCGTACATGAGCAGTTCTTC.

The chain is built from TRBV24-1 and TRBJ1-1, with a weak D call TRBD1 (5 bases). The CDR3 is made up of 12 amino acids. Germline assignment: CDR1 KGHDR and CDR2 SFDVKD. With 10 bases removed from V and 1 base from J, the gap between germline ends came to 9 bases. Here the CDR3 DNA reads TGTGCCACTCAGGGCCCGAACACTGAAGCTTTCTTT. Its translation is CATQGPNTEAFF.

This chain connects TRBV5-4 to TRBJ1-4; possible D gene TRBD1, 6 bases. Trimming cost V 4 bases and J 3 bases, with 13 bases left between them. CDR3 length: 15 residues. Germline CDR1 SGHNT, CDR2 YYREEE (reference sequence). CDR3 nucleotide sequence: TGTGCCAGCAGCCTAAATCAGGGGCCTAATGAAAAACTGTTTTTT. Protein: CASSLNQGPNEKLFF.

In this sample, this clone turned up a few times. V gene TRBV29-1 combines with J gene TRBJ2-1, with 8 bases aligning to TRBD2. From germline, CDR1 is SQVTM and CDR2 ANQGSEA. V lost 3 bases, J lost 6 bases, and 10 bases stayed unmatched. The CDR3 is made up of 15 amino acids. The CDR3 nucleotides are TGCAGCGTTGATGGAGGGGGACTAGAAGTCAATGAGCAGTTCTTC. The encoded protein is CSVDGGGLEVNEQFF.

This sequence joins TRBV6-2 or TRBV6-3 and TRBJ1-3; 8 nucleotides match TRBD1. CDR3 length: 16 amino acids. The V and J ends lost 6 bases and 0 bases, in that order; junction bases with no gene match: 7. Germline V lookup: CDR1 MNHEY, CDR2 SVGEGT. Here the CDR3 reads CASSTDRGTSGNTIYF. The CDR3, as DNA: TGTGCCAGCAGCACCGACAGGGGAACCTCTGGAAACACCATATATTTT.

The CDR3 sequence is CSVGGGGKTDTQYF. CDR3 nucleotides: TGCAGCGTTGGGGGGGGAGGGAAAACAGATACGCAGTATTTT. The chain has TRBV29-1 and TRBJ2-3; 7 bases are a match to TRBD2. The trim removed 4 bases at V and 3 bases at J, leaving 7 bases unmatched. The CDR3 is made up of 14 amino acids. From germline, CDR1 is SQVTM and CDR2 ANQGSEA.